These 27 T cell receptor beta chains came from one sample sequenced in a study of blood T cell repertoires in COVID-19. The assay was immunoSEQ multiplex PCR, and TCRdb's table has in-frame clones only and misses some. This sample has 95,000 to 150,000 clones; 85% occur once, and the top ten carry over 20%. Sequencing was done on a sample of peripheral blood. Receptors were obtained from a woman at least 80 years old with acute or convalescent COVID-19.

This clone was detected only once. The chain combines TRBV28 with TRBJ1-1; 8 nucleotides align to TRBD1. This CDR3 has 12 amino acids. CDR1 is MDHEN and CDR2 is SYDVKM in the germline V gene. Trimming removed 11 bases from V and 11 bases from J; junction bases left unmatched: 13. DNA of the CDR3: TGTGCCTCCTCAGGGGGCGCGGGCTCCGCTTTCTTT. It is translated as CASSGGAGSAFF. Based on the CDR3 plus reference TRBV28 and TRBJ1-1, the full variable domain is DVKVTQSSRYLVKRTGEKVFLECVQDMDHENMFWYRQDPGLGLRLIYFSYDVKMKEKGDIPEGYSVSREKKERFSLILESASTNQTSMYLCASSGGAGSAFFGQGTRLTVV.

This clone has just one count. The chain carries TRBV9 and TRBJ1-6; 7 nucleotides align to TRBD1. Germline V CDR1 and CDR2: SGDLS, YYNGEE. The CDR3 consists of 14 residues. The ends lost 4 bases at V and 9 bases at J; junction bases unmatched: 7. The CDR3 loop reads CASSSGQLFSPLHF. The DNA for the CDR3 is TGTGCCAGCAGCTCGGGACAGCTTTTTTCACCCCTCCACTTT.

The V and J genes are TRBV10-3 and TRBJ1-6; 9 bases are a match to TRBD1. Losses at the gene ends were 2 bases for V and 10 bases for J; bases not matched to a gene: 6. This CDR3 spans 15 amino acids. Germline-derived CDR1 and CDR2 are ENHRY and SYGVKD. The CDR3 DNA follows: TGTGCCATCAGTGAGAACAGGGGGCTTGGCTCACCCCTCCACTTT. This translates into CAISENRGLGSPLHF.

V and J are TRBV6-1 and TRBJ1-5; TRBD1 might be the D (5 bases). Germline values: CDR1 MNHNS, CDR2 SASEGT. CDR3 length: 14 residues. Trimming cost V 2 bases and J 3 bases, with 8 bases left between them. CDR3 loop: CASSETGFNQPQHF. The CDR3 DNA follows: TGTGCCAGCAGTGAAACAGGCTTCAATCAGCCCCAGCATTTT.

The V call is TRBV28, the J call TRBJ1-1, with D unclear. Germline CDR1 is MDHEN and CDR2 is SYDVKM. The CDR3 covers 11 residues. Trimming took 8 bases from V and 10 from J, leaving 14 bases between them. Here the CDR3 DNA reads TGTGCCAGCGATGGAGGTTTCAGAGCTTTCTTT. As protein: CASDGGFRAFF. Looking up the rest from reference TRBV28 and TRBJ1-1 gives the full variable domain: DVKVTQSSRYLVKRTGEKVFLECVQDMDHENMFWYRQDPGLGLRLIYFSYDVKMKEKGDIPEGYSVSREKKERFSLILESASTNQTSMYLCASDGGFRAFFGQGTRLTVV.

This sequence joins TRBV29-1 and TRBJ1-1, with a weak D call TRBD1 (5 bases). The CDR3 totals 10 residues. Per the germline V gene, CDR1 is SQVTM and CDR2 is ANQGSEA. Trimming stripped 3 bases from V and 8 bases from J, with 7 bases between. CDR3 sequence: CSVDKGEAFF. The CDR3 coding sequence is TGCAGCGTTGATAAGGGGGAAGCTTTCTTT.

Written as DNA, the CDR3 is TGTGCCAGCTCACCACCATCGCGAGCGGACATTCAGTACTTC. It is translated as CASSPPSRADIQYF. This chain links TRBV18 with TRBJ2-4; the D gene is possibly TRBD2 (5 bases). Germline values: CDR1 KGHSH, CDR2 LQKENI. The CDR3 is 14 amino acids. V lost 0 bases and J 8 bases, leaving 11 bases between the germline ends.

The chain recombines TRBV21-1 with TRBJ1-1; the D call TRBD1 from the table was never checked on the DNA. TRBV21-1 is recorded as a pseudogene. The CDR3 extends over 15 amino acids. The CDR3 DNA reads as TGTGCCAGCAGCCGCGGTTACAGGGGAACCCTCGGGGCTTTCTTT. This sequence encodes CASSRGYRGTLGAFF.

This chain connects TRBV25-1 to TRBJ2-3; D remains unclear. V lost 1 base and J lost 7, with 12 bases in between. CDR1 and CDR2 from the germline V gene are MGHDK and SYGVNS. CDR3 length equals 14 residues. The CDR3 coding sequence is TGTGCCAGCAGTGAATCCGGGTCCCGGAATACGCAGTATTTT. This translates into CASSESGSRNTQYF.

The chain links TRBV18 to TRBJ1-5; D perhaps matches TRBD1 (6 bases). The germline CDR1 and CDR2 sequences are KGHSH and LQKENI. The CDR3 length is 17 residues. V shed 3 bases and J shed 4 bases, with 19 bases lying between them. The CDR3 sequence is CASSPGGQSGRNQPQHF. The DNA of the CDR3 is TGTGCCAGCTCACCCGGGGGGCAGTCTGGGAGAAATCAGCCCCAGCATTTT.

The CDR3 region has the DNA TGTGCCAGCAGTTCCCGAGGCGGCCCTTCCTACGAGCAGTACGTC. This translates into CASSSRGGPSYEQYV. This rearrangement joins TRBV6-5 to TRBJ2-7, with D unresolved. V lost 4 bases and J lost 1, with 14 bases in between. The V gene's germline CDR1 is MNHEY and CDR2 SVGAGI. The CDR3 extends over 15 amino acids.

The rearrangement joins TRBV19 to TRBJ1-1; D not certain. Trimming stripped 6 bases from V and 0 bases from J, with 11 bases between. Germline CDR1 is LNHDA and CDR2 is SQIVND (reference sequence). This CDR3 region has 14 residues. DNA of the CDR3: TGTGCCAGTAGCCCCAGACAAGTGAACACTGAAGCTTTCTTT. As protein: CASSPRQVNTEAFF.

This chain links TRBV19 with TRBJ1-5, with D possibly being TRBD1 (6 bases). Trimming took off 8 bases at V and 7 bases at J, with 18 bases between the two ends. Germline assignment: CDR1 LNHDA and CDR2 SQIVND (reference sequence). The CDR3 has 14 amino acids. The CDR3 bases are TGTGCCAGTCGGCCGGGACACGGTACCCAGCCCCAGCATTTT. Translated, it gives CASRPGHGTQPQHF. The entire variable domain, with the rest obtained from reference TRBV19 and TRBJ1-5, is as follows: DGGITQSPKYLFRKEGQNVTLSCEQNLNHDAMYWYRQDPGQGLRLIYYSQIVNDFQKGDIAEGYSVSREKKESFPLTVTSAQKNPTAFYLCASRPGHGTQPQHFGDGTRLSIL.

V usage is TRBV18 and J usage is TRBJ1-4; D might be TRBD1 (6 bases). This CDR3 contains 13 residues. The germline V and J ends were trimmed by 6 bases and 6 bases, with 11 bases remaining between them. CDR1 KGHSH and CDR2 LQKENI come from the germline V gene. The CDR3 DNA reads as TGTGCCAGCTCTGCTGACAGGCATGAAAAACTGTTTTTT. Its protein product is CASSADRHEKLFF. Variable domain in full (rest from reference TRBV18 and TRBJ1-4): NAGVMQNPRHLVRRRGQEARLRCSPMKGHSHVYWYRQLPEEGLKFMVYLQKENIIDESGMPKERFSAEFPKEGPSILRIQQVVRGDSAAYFCASSADRHEKLFFGSGTQLSVL.

The chain joins TRBV5-4 to TRBJ1-1; 7 bases fit TRBD1. The germline V gene encodes CDR1 SGHNT and CDR2 YYREEE (reference sequence). V shed 6 bases and J 4 bases; nucleotides not matched to a gene: 6. The CDR3 loop spans 13 amino acids. The DNA of the CDR3 is TGTGCCAGCACGAAGAGACAGGGCACTGAAGCTTTCTTT. As protein: CASTKRQGTEAFF.

The chain couples TRBV15 to TRBJ1-5; unclear D gene. Trimming pared 3 bases from V and 1 base from J, leaving 13 bases between. The CDR3 has 16 residues. Per germline, CDR1 LNHNV and CDR2 YYDKDF (reference sequence). Here the CDR3 reads CATSRVRSGSNQPQHF. DNA of the CDR3: TGTGCCACCAGCAGGGTGAGGTCGGGGAGCAATCAGCCCCAGCATTTT. Variable domain in full (rest from reference TRBV15 and TRBJ1-5): DAMVIQNPRYQVTQFGKPVTLSCSQTLNHNVMYWYQQKSSQAPKLLFHYYDKDFNNEADTPDNFQSRRPNTSFCFLDIRSPGLGDTAMYLCATSRVRSGSNQPQHFGDGTRLSIL.

V usage is TRBV7-6 and J usage is TRBJ2-5; TRBD1 aligns across 7 bases. Germline values: CDR1 SGHVS, CDR2 FNYEAQ. The J segment lost 3 bases and the V segment lost 1 base, leaving 8 bases of the junction unmatched. CDR3 length: 16 residues. Here the CDR3 reads CASSLDFIGGKETQYF. The CDR3 DNA reads TGTGCCAGCAGCTTAGACTTTATAGGGGGCAAAGAGACCCAGTACTTC.

This sequence joins TRBV28 and TRBJ1-1, with 7 bases lining up with TRBD1. The CDR3 spans 14 residues. V lost 7 bases, J lost 0 bases, and 5 bases stayed unmatched. Germline lookup yields CDR1 MDHEN and CDR2 SYDVKM. The CDR3 nucleotides read TGTGCCAGCACCAAGGACAGGTTGAACACTGAAGCTTTCTTT. It specifies CASTKDRLNTEAFF.

DNA for the CDR3: TGTGCCAGCAGTCAGGGGGGCCGGGGCACAGATACGCAGTATTTT. It is translated as CASSQGGRGTDTQYF. V and J are TRBV6-5 and TRBJ2-3, with D perhaps matching TRBD1 (7 bases). This CDR3 is 15 amino acids long. Germline CDR1 is MNHEY and CDR2 is SVGAGI. V was pared by 5 bases and J by 1 base, with 13 bases between.

The chain joins TRBV7-2 to TRBJ1-2; TRBD1 aligns across 9 bases. This CDR3 is 15 amino acids long. Germline CDR1 reads SGHTA; CDR2 reads FQGNSA. J lost 1 base, V lost 5 bases, and 5 bases had no gene match. The CDR3 here is CASSVRTGVNYGYTF. The CDR3 coding sequence is TGTGCCAGCAGCGTTCGGACAGGGGTTAACTATGGCTACACCTTC.

This sequence joins TRBV11-2 and TRBJ1-2; D is unresolved. Germline CDR1 SGHAT, CDR2 FQNNGV. This CDR3 spans 13 amino acids. Trimming shortened V by 5 bases and J by 0 bases, and 7 bases separated the two germline ends. The CDR3 DNA reads as TGTGCCAGCAGCCCCAGTGCTAACTATGGCTACACCTTC. It yields the protein CASSPSANYGYTF.

This sequence joins TRBV7-6 and TRBJ2-2; 9 nucleotides match TRBD1. CDR1 and CDR2 from the germline V gene are SGHVS and FNYEAQ. Unmatched junction bases numbered 14, after V lost 1 base and J lost 2 bases. There are 20 residues in the CDR3. The chain's CDR3 is CASSLEGTGSIRVNTGELFF. CDR3 in DNA: TGTGCCAGCAGCTTAGAAGGGACAGGGTCTATAAGGGTTAACACCGGGGAGCTGTTTTTT.

This chain connects TRBV5-1 to TRBJ1-2, with D tentatively TRBD1 (6 bases). The CDR3 contains 13 residues. Trimming took 4 bases from V and 5 from J, leaving 12 bases between them. Per the germline V gene, CDR1 is SGHRS and CDR2 is YFSETQ. For the CDR3, the DNA is TGCGCCAGCAGCGGACTGCAGGGGTATGGCTACACCTTC. This gives the protein CASSGLQGYGYTF.

The chain couples TRBV28 to TRBJ2-3; D not certain. CDR1 and CDR2 from the germline V gene are MDHEN and SYDVKM. This CDR3 comprises 12 residues. Trimming removed 4 bases from V and 5 bases from J, with 7 bases in between. Written as DNA, the CDR3 is TGTGCCAGCAGTTCCCCCCAAGATACGCAGTATTTT. This codes for CASSSPQDTQYF.

The rearrangement links TRBV25-1 to TRBJ2-1; D gene unclear. Per germline, CDR1 MGHDK and CDR2 SYGVNS. The CDR3 extends over 12 amino acids. V lost 2 bases and J lost 10, with 9 bases in between. DNA for the CDR3: TGTGCCAGCAGTGAACCCCTGCGCGAGCAGTTCTTC. Protein product: CASSEPLREQFF.

The chain combines TRBV7-9 with TRBJ1-5; TRBD1 agrees at 9 bases. The J segment lost 6 bases and the V segment lost 6 bases, leaving 6 bases of the junction unmatched. This CDR3 spans 14 amino acids. Germline V gene sequence: CDR1 SEHNR, CDR2 FQNEAQ (reference sequence). The CDR3 reads CASSLGQGGQPQHF. DNA of the CDR3: TGTGCCAGCAGTTTGGGACAGGGAGGTCAGCCCCAGCATTTT.

The chain couples TRBV28 to TRBJ1-2, with 8 bases lining up with TRBD1. J lost 5 bases, V lost 5 bases, and 13 bases had no gene match. From germline, CDR1 is MDHEN and CDR2 SYDVKM. The CDR3 length is 16 residues. CDR3 sequence (DNA): TGTGCCAGCAGTAACCCCGACAGGGGTTCGTTGTATGGCTACACCTTC. Translating gives CASSNPDRGSLYGYTF.